Sequencing of this T cell receptor beta chain was carried out in a study of vaccination effects on CD4 cells after COVID-19. Study at large: Post-vaccine sampling took place a median of 72 days after the second dose.

General study points: The study had few convalescent patients and no early post-infection timepoints.

Generated by immunoSEQ multiplex PCR, the TCRdb table keeps only in-frame clones and is missing some. The sample has about 32,000 clones; 72% are singletons. The CDR3 covers 18 residues. Trimming removed 2 bases at V and 3 bases at J, with 22 bases between. Germline CDR1 and CDR2: LNHDA and SQIVND (reference sequence). Concerning this clone: Its matching antigen is unknown.

ViraFEST used viral peptide pools to expand antigen-specific CD4+ T cells before sequencing. A 10-day culture period preceded the isolation of CD4+ T cells. Either the mRNA-1273 or the BNT162b2 vaccine was given to participants as two doses. The clonotype was recovered from a human donor who received a COVID-19 vaccine. The specimen was CD4+ T cells from PBMCs cultured with HCoV-229E spike peptides, collected after COVID-19 vaccination. This chain links TRBV19 with TRBJ1-2; D unclear. The CDR3 is CASSILYIGRDKDYGYTF. The CDR3 DNA reads TGTGCCAGTAGTATATTGTACATAGGACGCGACAAAGACTATGGCTACACCTTC.